Presented here are 24 T cell receptor beta chains from one specimen sequenced in a study of blood T cell repertoires in COVID-19. Libraries were prepared by immunoSEQ multiplex PCR; TCRdb keeps only in-frame clonotypes and omits some of them. Here the sample spans approximately 58,000 clones, approximately 80% being singletons. Material: peripheral blood. These receptors all stem from a man between 65 and 85 years old with active or convalescent COVID-19.

The chain recombines TRBV7-8 with TRBJ2-2; possible D gene TRBD1, 5 bases. The CDR3 contains 18 residues. Germline V gene sequence: CDR1 SGHVS, CDR2 FQNEAQ. V lost 4 bases, J lost 2 bases, and 20 bases lay in between. CDR3 coding DNA: TGTGCCAGCAGCTCCCAATCCCCCAGGGCCCCAAACACCGGGGAGCTGTTTTTT. Its translation is CASSSQSPRAPNTGELFF.

The genes are TRBV5-1 and TRBJ2-3, with TRBD2 identical over 7 bases. With 1 base clipped from V and 5 bases from J, the junction kept 7 bases outside the gene matches. Germline loops: CDR1 SGHRS, CDR2 YFSETQ. The CDR3 loop spans 15 amino acids. The CDR3 is CASSLYDSGLDTQYF. The CDR3 DNA reads TGCGCCAGCAGCTTGTATGATAGCGGGTTAGATACGCAGTATTTT.

The chain is built from TRBV6-5 and TRBJ1-3, with TRBD1 matching over 9 bases. J was trimmed by 0 bases and V by 6 bases; bases with no gene match: 3. The CDR3 consists of 15 residues. CDR1 and CDR2 (germline): MNHEY, SVGAGI. DNA of the CDR3: TGTGCCAGCAGACAGGGGGCAAGCTCTGGAAACACCATATATTTT. This encodes CASRQGASSGNTIYF.

The rearrangement joins TRBV13 to TRBJ1-1; D unclear. The CDR3 sequence is 12 residues long. V lost 0 bases and J 7 bases, leaving 6 bases between the germline ends. CDR1 is PRHDT and CDR2 is FYEKMQ in the germline V gene (reference sequence). The CDR3 nucleotides read TGTGCCAGCAGCTTAGGGCAGTATGAAGCTTTCTTT. Translated, it gives CASSLGQYEAFF.

This clone was observed once. This chain links TRBV3-1 (or the pseudogene TRBV3-2) with TRBJ1-1; D gene ambiguous. This CDR3 is 13 amino acids long. In germline, CDR1 is LGHDT, CDR2 YNNKEL (reference sequence). Trimming shortened V by 1 base and J by 6 bases, and 9 bases separated the two germline ends. The DNA of the CDR3 is TGTGCCAGCAGCCAAGTAGCGGCAGCTGAAGCTTTCTTT. Its translation: CASSQVAAAEAFF.

This clone occurred once. The rearrangement links TRBV19 to TRBJ1-3, with 7 positions matching TRBD1. With V trimmed by 6 bases and J by 1 base, 6 bases remained unmatched. Germline lookup yields CDR1 LNHDA and CDR2 SQIVND (reference sequence). The CDR3 covers 15 residues. CDR3 sequence: CASSPTGPSGNTIYF. DNA for the CDR3: TGTGCCAGTAGCCCGACAGGGCCGTCTGGAAACACCATATATTTT. The whole variable domain, filled in from reference TRBV19 and TRBJ1-3, reads DGGITQSPKYLFRKEGQNVTLSCEQNLNHDAMYWYRQDPGQGLRLIYYSQIVNDFQKGDIAEGYSVSREKKESFPLTVTSAQKNPTAFYLCASSPTGPSGNTIYFGEGSWLTVV.

This chain joins TRBV7-9 and TRBJ2-3, with D possibly matching TRBD1 (5 bases). Germline V gene sequence: CDR1 SEHNR, CDR2 FQNEAQ (reference sequence). This CDR3 spans 15 amino acids. Trimming stripped 5 bases from V and 0 bases from J, with 12 bases between. The CDR3 bases are TGTGCCAGCAGCCAATGGGGCTCTAGCACAGATACGCAGTATTTT. It is translated as CASSQWGSSTDTQYF.

The chain combines TRBV11-3 with TRBJ1-1, with D hard to call. Germline lookup yields CDR1 SGHNT and CDR2 YENEEA. This CDR3 is built from 14 residues. Trimming left V 2 bases short and J 1 base short, with 8 bases between. CDR3 DNA: TGTGCCAGCAGCTTAAGTGGAGGGAACACTGAAGCTTTCTTT. Protein product: CASSLSGGNTEAFF.

This chain joins TRBV21-1 and TRBJ1-6; the D call TRBD1 from the table was never checked on the DNA. TRBV21-1 is classified as a pseudogene. The CDR3 spans 16 residues. The chain's CDR3 is CASSPDGGLDNSPLHF. The CDR3 DNA sequence: TGTGCCAGCAGCCCCGATGGGGGCTTGGATAATTCACCCCTCCACTTT.

The CDR3 protein is CASSRDRGRGYTF. The CDR3 DNA follows: TGTGCCAGCAGCCGGGACAGGGGGAGAGGCTACACCTTC. V usage is TRBV9 and J usage is TRBJ1-2; 11 bases match TRBD1. This CDR3 spans 13 amino acids. Germline V gene lookup returns CDR1 SGDLS and CDR2 YYNGEE. After removal of 4 bases from V and 8 bases from J, the junction contained 4 bases not matched to a gene.

The V call is TRBV28, the J call TRBJ1-1; D remains ambiguous. There are 15 residues in the CDR3. V lost 1 base, J lost 4 bases, and 13 bases lay in between. Germline values: CDR1 MDHEN, CDR2 SYDVKM. The CDR3 DNA is TGTGCCAGCAGTTTATTCGGGGTTAGGAGCACTGAAGCTTTCTTT. Protein product: CASSLFGVRSTEAFF.

The genes are TRBV12-3 or TRBV12-4 and TRBJ1-2; D call uncertain. Deletions cut 6 bases from V and 1 base from J, with 9 bases between. CDR3 length: 13 residues. The CDR3 region has the DNA TGTGCCAGCAGCGAGACACATAACTATGGCTACACCTTC. It specifies CASSETHNYGYTF.

The CDR3 spells CASSNGQGGTQPQHF. Written as DNA, the CDR3 is TGCGCCAGCAGCAATGGTCAGGGAGGTACTCAGCCCCAGCATTTT. The rearrangement uses TRBV4-1 and TRBJ1-5; possibly TRBD1 for D (5 bases). V was trimmed by 5 bases and J by 6 bases, leaving 17 bases between them. From germline, CDR1 is MGHRA and CDR2 YSYEKL. This CDR3 comprises 15 residues.

The chain recombines TRBV3-1 (or the pseudogene TRBV3-2) with TRBJ2-5; 8 nucleotides agree with TRBD2. The length of the CDR3 is 17 residues. Per the germline V gene, CDR1 is LGHDT and CDR2 is YNNKEL (reference sequence). The J segment lost 5 bases and the V segment lost 2 bases, leaving 13 bases of the junction unmatched. The CDR3 DNA follows: TGTGCCAGCAGCCAACCCTCTTCCGGGACTAGAGGCGAGACCCAGTACTTC. Translated: CASSQPSSGTRGETQYF.

The chain is built from TRBV5-1 and TRBJ1-3; the D gene is possibly TRBD1 (5 bases). The CDR3 contains 16 residues. Germline CDR1 and CDR2: SGHRS and YFSETQ. V lost 4 bases to trimming and J lost 0 bases, with 14 bases between them. The CDR3 protein is CASSREGLISGNTIYF. The CDR3 bases are TGCGCCAGCAGCAGAGAGGGACTGATCTCTGGAAACACCATATATTTT.

The table lists this clone with a few counts. The chain combines TRBV10-2 with TRBJ2-1; 7 bases are a match to TRBD2. In germline, CDR1 is WSHSY, CDR2 SAAADI. The CDR3 totals 16 residues. V lost 4 bases to trimming and J lost 7 bases; unmatched junction nucleotides: 13. CDR3 sequence (DNA): TGCGCCAGCAGTGCAACCGGGACTATCGGAGGGAATGAGCAGTTCTTC. It encodes CASSATGTIGGNEQFF.

V and J are TRBV9 and TRBJ1-2; 8 bases line up with TRBD1. Per the germline V gene, CDR1 is SGDLS and CDR2 is YYNGEE. V was pared by 1 base and J by 3 bases, with 2 bases of the junction left unmatched. This CDR3 contains 14 residues. The CDR3 nucleotides read TGTGCCAGCAGCGTAACGGACAGGGACTATGGCTACACCTTC. This gives the protein CASSVTDRDYGYTF.

The CDR3 nucleotides read TGTGCCTGGAGCGGGGGTCACTACGAGCAGTACTTC. It is translated as CAWSGGHYEQYF. The rearrangement joins TRBV30 to TRBJ2-7, with D possibly TRBD2 on 6 matching bases. The CDR3 loop spans 12 amino acids. V was shortened by 3 bases and J by 3 bases, with 9 bases between the two germline ends. Germline-derived CDR1 and CDR2 are GTSNPN and SVGIG (reference sequence).

The rearrangement uses TRBV2 and TRBJ2-2; 9 bases match TRBD1. This CDR3 spans 15 amino acids. The ends lost 5 bases at V and 4 bases at J; junction bases unmatched: 5. Germline values: CDR1 SNHLY, CDR2 FYNNEI. The CDR3 loop is CASSLDRGSTGELFF. CDR3 sequence (DNA): TGTGCCAGCAGTTTAGACAGGGGGAGCACCGGGGAGCTGTTTTTT.

The chain employs TRBV12-3 or TRBV12-4 and TRBJ1-2, with D possibly TRBD1 on 5 matching bases. This CDR3 spans 12 amino acids. Deletions cut 6 bases from V and 11 bases from J, with 16 bases between. For the CDR3, the DNA is TGTGCCAGCAGCCGCCAAATGGGGGGGTACACCTTC. Its translation is CASSRQMGGYTF.

The V and J genes are TRBV12-5 and TRBJ2-2; TRBD1 aligns across 9 bases. The CDR3 totals 18 residues. Germline trimming cut 3 bases from V and 2 bases from J; bases unmatched to any gene: 10. Germline lookup yields CDR1 LGHNT and CDR2 FRNRAP. Here the CDR3 DNA reads TGTGCTAGTGGTTTACAAATGGGACAGGGCGCAAACACCGGGGAGCTGTTTTTT. It yields the protein CASGLQMGQGANTGELFF.

This clone has ten or more counts. The CDR3: CASRAGGINEQFF. In DNA, the CDR3 is TGTGCCAGTAGGGCGGGAGGAATAAATGAGCAGTTCTTC. The chain combines TRBV12-3 or TRBV12-4 with TRBJ2-1; TRBD2 matches at 8 bases. The trim removed 9 bases at V and 7 bases at J, leaving 8 bases unmatched. The CDR3 runs 13 residues.

The chain joins TRBV27 to TRBJ1-5; TRBD1 matches 7 bases. Germline lookup yields CDR1 MNHEY and CDR2 SMNVEV (reference sequence). The length of the CDR3 is 15 residues. Trimming at V came to 2 bases and at J to 4 bases, leaving 5 bases not matched to a gene. The CDR3 sequence: CASSLTGTVNQPQHF. CDR3 DNA sequence: TGTGCCAGCAGTTTAACCGGGACAGTTAATCAGCCCCAGCATTTT.

The chain's CDR3 is CASSPRTGEGSPLHF. The CDR3 coding sequence is TGTGCCAGCAGTCCCCGGACAGGGGAAGGATCACCCCTCCACTTT. The V call is TRBV11-2, the J call TRBJ1-6, with 9 bases lining up with TRBD1. The germline V gene encodes CDR1 SGHAT and CDR2 FQNNGV. Losses at the gene ends were 6 bases for V and 10 bases for J; bases not matched to a gene: 10. This CDR3 spans 15 amino acids. Filled out from reference TRBV11-2 and TRBJ1-6, the complete variable domain reads EAGVAQSPRYKIIEKRQSVAFWCNPISGHATLYWYQQILGQGPKLLIQFQNNGVVDDSQLPKDRFSAERLKGVDSTLKIQPAKLEDSAVYLCASSPRTGEGSPLHFGNGTRLTVT.